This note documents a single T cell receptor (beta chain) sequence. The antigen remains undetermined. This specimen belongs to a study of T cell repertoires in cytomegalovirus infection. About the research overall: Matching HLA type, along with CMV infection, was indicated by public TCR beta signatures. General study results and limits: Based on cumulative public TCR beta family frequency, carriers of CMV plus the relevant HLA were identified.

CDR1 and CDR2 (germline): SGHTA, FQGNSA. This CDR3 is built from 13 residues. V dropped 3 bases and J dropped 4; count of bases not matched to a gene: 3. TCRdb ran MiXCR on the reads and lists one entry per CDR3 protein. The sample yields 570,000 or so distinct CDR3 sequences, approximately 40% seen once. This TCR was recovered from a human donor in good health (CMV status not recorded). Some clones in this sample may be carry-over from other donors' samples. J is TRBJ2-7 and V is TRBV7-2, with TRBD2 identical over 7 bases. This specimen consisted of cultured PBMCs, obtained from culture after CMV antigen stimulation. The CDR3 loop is CASSFYSGYEQYF. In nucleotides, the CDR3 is TGTGCCAGCAGCTTCTATAGCGGGTACGAGCAGTACTTC.